This T cell receptor (beta chain) was sequenced during a study of blood T cell repertoires in COVID-19. Background on the study: Sources were T cells, B-cell-depleted T cells, or PBMCs; the material itself was cDNA or gDNA.

Germline CDR1 is SGHVS and CDR2 is FNYEAQ. J was trimmed by 6 bases and V by 2 bases; bases with no gene match: 10. The CDR3 runs 17 residues. Per the authors' pipeline: Scientists estimated how many nucleated cells there were by amplifying reference gene primers. Sequenced by immunoSEQ multiplex PCR; TCRdb stores in-frame clones only, minus some. The V and J calls and clone size come from that table; D and trimming were worked out from the DNA. The sample yields roughly 120,000 clones, 70% to 90% seen once. This TCR was recovered from a woman aged 55-69 years with acute or convalescent COVID-19. The specimen was peripheral blood. This chain connects TRBV7-6 to TRBJ2-7; 13 bases are a match to TRBD2. CDR3 nucleotides: TGTGCCAGCAGCTTATCATGGGGACTAGCGGGAATCCTCGAGCAGTACTTC. As protein: CASSLSWGLAGILEQYF.